Following are 27 T cell receptor beta chains from one sample sequenced in a study of blood T cell repertoires in COVID-19. Clones were read by immunoSEQ multiplex PCR, and TCRdb kept only the in-frame ones, dropping some. Found here are 250,000 to 350,000 clones, approximately 87% of them singletons; the top ten hold 5.3%. Source material: PBMCs or T cells enriched from blood (not recorded which). The source of these receptors is a woman aged 25 to 45 who had recovered from COVID-19.

The chain couples TRBV5-1 to TRBJ1-5, with 7 bases fitting TRBD1. Losses at the gene ends were 4 bases for V and 5 bases for J; bases not matched to a gene: 9. This CDR3 contains 15 residues. The germline CDR1 and CDR2 sequences are SGHRS and YFSETQ. The CDR3 sequence is CASSQETGIDQPQHF. DNA for the CDR3: TGCGCCAGCAGCCAAGAGACAGGGATTGATCAGCCCCAGCATTTT. The variable domain in full, completed from reference TRBV5-1 and TRBJ1-5, reads KAGVTQTPRYLIKTRGQQVTLSCSPISGHRSVSWYQQTPGQGLQFLFEYFSETQRNKGNFPGRFSGRQFSNSRSEMNVSTLELGDSALYLCASSQETGIDQPQHFGDGTRLSIL.

The rearrangement links TRBV11-2 to TRBJ1-2; the D is unclear. CDR1 is SGHAT, CDR2 FQNNGV, per germline. The V and J ends lost 5 bases and 5 bases respectively, with 12 bases between them. CDR3 length: 13 residues. CDR3 loop: CASSLSRRYGYTF. The CDR3 bases are TGTGCCAGCAGCCTCAGTCGGAGGTATGGCTACACCTTC.

The chain joins TRBV30 to TRBJ1-5; D is uncertain. The ends were cut back, 2 bases at V and 0 bases at J, with 5 bases in the middle. The CDR3 length is 13 residues. In germline, CDR1 is GTSNPN, CDR2 SVGIG (reference sequence). CDR3 protein: CAWSNYSNQPQHF. The CDR3 DNA reads TGTGCCTGGAGTAACTATAGCAATCAGCCCCAGCATTTT.

The chain has TRBV28 and TRBJ2-7, with a possible D match to TRBD2 (6 bases). This CDR3 has 16 amino acids. Trimming stripped 7 bases from V and 4 bases from J, with 23 bases between. Germline V CDR1 and CDR2: MDHEN, SYDVKM. DNA for the CDR3: TGTGCCAGCATCGGACGCGGCGGGACGCTTAGATACGAGCAGTACTTC. It translates to CASIGRGGTLRYEQYF.

This chain uses TRBV19 with TRBJ2-7, with a possible D match to TRBD1 (6 bases). The CDR3 is 13 residues long. Germline V gene data show CDR1 as LNHDA and CDR2 as SQIVND (reference sequence). The ends were cut back, 5 bases at V and 6 bases at J, with 14 bases in the middle. CDR3 nucleotides: TGTGCCAGTAGTTCCCACAGGGAAGGCGAGCAGTACTTC. Residues: CASSSHREGEQYF.

The chain links TRBV3-1 (or the pseudogene TRBV3-2) to TRBJ2-7; 8 bases line up with TRBD1. Per germline, CDR1 LGHDT and CDR2 YNNKEL (reference sequence). V gave up 4 bases and J gave up 1 base; unmatched junction bases: 6. The length of the CDR3 is 15 residues. CDR3 amino acids: CASSPGTGPSYEQYF. CDR3 DNA: TGTGCCAGCAGCCCAGGGACAGGCCCTTCCTACGAGCAGTACTTC.

The chain links TRBV5-1 to TRBJ2-3, with 14 nucleotides matching TRBD2. Germline CDR1 and CDR2: SGHRS and YFSETQ. The CDR3 is made up of 16 amino acids. V trimming: 5 bases; J trimming: 2 bases; junction bases outside the gene matches: 4. The CDR3 DNA sequence: TGCGCCAGCAGGGGACTAGCGGGGGAATCCACAGATACGCAGTATTTT. It yields the protein CASRGLAGESTDTQYF.

A few counts support this clone. V and J are TRBV4-2 and TRBJ1-1, with TRBD1 matching 7 bases. J was trimmed by 0 bases and V by 6 bases; bases with no gene match: 1. The V gene's germline CDR1 is LGHNA and CDR2 YNFKEQ. This CDR3 contains 13 residues. The CDR3 loop is CASRGQLNTEAFF. For the CDR3, the DNA is TGTGCCAGCAGGGGACAGCTGAACACTGAAGCTTTCTTT.

J is TRBJ1-2 and V is TRBV19; D gene unclear. This CDR3 has 13 amino acids. The ends were cut back, 0 bases at V and 8 bases at J, with 10 bases in the middle. CDR1 is LNHDA, CDR2 SQIVND, per germline (reference sequence). The CDR3 sequence: CASSIDTGNGYTF. CDR3 nucleotides: TGTGCCAGTAGTATAGATACGGGTAACGGCTACACCTTC.

The rearrangement joins TRBV24-1 to TRBJ2-2; 10 bases match TRBD2. The CDR3 contains 17 residues. V gave up 4 bases and J gave up 2 bases; unmatched junction bases: 6. Germline lookup yields CDR1 KGHDR and CDR2 SFDVKD. For the CDR3, the DNA is TGTGCCACCAGTGACCAGATAGCGGGGGGAAACACCGGGGAGCTGTTTTTT. Translated, it gives CATSDQIAGGNTGELFF.

This chain joins TRBV18 and TRBJ2-3; TRBD1 matches at 7 bases. J was trimmed by 0 bases and V by 3 bases; bases with no gene match: 12. CDR1 is KGHSH, CDR2 LQKENI, per germline. The CDR3 sequence is 18 residues long. CDR3 sequence reads: CASSPSEGGLTSTDTQYF. The CDR3 DNA reads as TGTGCCAGCTCACCCTCGGAAGGGGGCTTGACTAGCACAGATACGCAGTATTTT.

The rearrangement joins TRBV24-1 to TRBJ1-5, with D tentatively TRBD1 (6 bases). The CDR3 spans 14 residues. Germline CDR1 and CDR2: KGHDR and SFDVKD. Trimming removed 4 bases at V and 5 bases at J, with 11 bases between. The CDR3 DNA is TGTGCCACCAGTGACAATACAGGGTATCAGCCCCAGCATTTT. Protein product: CATSDNTGYQPQHF.

This clone was seen just once. The CDR3 is CASSYTASSTDTQYF. CDR3 nucleotide sequence: TGTGCCAGCAGTTACACTGCAAGTAGCACAGATACGCAGTATTTT. The V gene is TRBV6-5, the J gene TRBJ2-3; D unresolved. Germline V gene sequence: CDR1 MNHEY, CDR2 SVGAGI. V was cut by 2 bases and J by 0 bases, with 9 bases left in between. The CDR3 loop spans 15 amino acids.

This chain joins TRBV28 and TRBJ2-2; 12 bases are shared with TRBD1. Germline V gene lookup returns CDR1 MDHEN and CDR2 SYDVKM. The CDR3 runs to 17 residues. V dropped 3 bases and J dropped 6; count of bases not matched to a gene: 8. The CDR3 DNA reads TGTGCCAGCAGTTTTGTTATGGGACAGGGGGCAGCCGGGGAGCTGTTTTTT. Its protein is CASSFVMGQGAAGELFF.

V is TRBV18 and J is TRBJ1-6; no reliable D call. The length of the CDR3 is 15 residues. Germline V CDR1 and CDR2: KGHSH, LQKENI. V lost 3 bases and J lost 7, with 13 bases in between. The CDR3, as DNA: TGTGCCAGCTCACCGGAATGGCCGGGGAATTCACCCCTCCACTTT. Protein product: CASSPEWPGNSPLHF. The full variable domain, its missing parts supplied by reference TRBV18 and TRBJ1-6, is NAGVMQNPRHLVRRRGQEARLRCSPMKGHSHVYWYRQLPEEGLKFMVYLQKENIIDESGMPKERFSAEFPKEGPSILRIQQVVRGDSAAYFCASSPEWPGNSPLHFGNGTRLTVT.

This clone was seen just once. The rearrangement links TRBV10-2 to TRBJ2-7; 7 bases are shared with TRBD1. The CDR3 has 14 amino acids. Per the germline V gene, CDR1 is WSHSY and CDR2 is SAAADI. With V trimmed by 2 bases and J by 2 bases, 3 bases remained unmatched. CDR3 DNA sequence: TGCGCCAGCAGTGAGACAGGGGCCACCTACGAGCAGTACTTC. This gives the protein CASSETGATYEQYF.

This clone was observed at least ten times. The CDR3 protein is CASSVEVTVEAFF. The CDR3 bases are TGTGCCAGCAGCGTAGAAGTGACAGTTGAAGCTTTCTTT. The rearrangement joins TRBV9 to TRBJ1-1, with D possibly being TRBD1 (5 bases). V was clipped by 0 bases and J by 7 bases, with 10 bases between them. The CDR3 covers 13 residues. Germline V gene data show CDR1 as SGDLS and CDR2 as YYNGEE.

The J gene is TRBJ2-1, the V gene TRBV28; no clear D. The V gene lost 7 bases and the J gene lost 3 bases, with 13 bases spanning the gap. Germline CDR1 is MDHEN and CDR2 is SYDVKM. This CDR3 contains 14 residues. The DNA of the CDR3 is TGTGCCAGCACCCGAACAGACAACTACAATGAGCAGTTCTTC. It is translated as CASTRTDNYNEQFF.

The J gene is TRBJ1-2, the V gene TRBV28, with a weak D call TRBD1 (6 bases). CDR1 is MDHEN and CDR2 is SYDVKM in the germline V gene. V lost 3 bases to trimming and J lost 2 bases, with 13 bases between them. The CDR3 spans 15 residues. The CDR3 spells CASSLPLGQNYGYTF. The CDR3 DNA reads as TGTGCCAGCAGTTTGCCTCTCGGACAGAACTATGGCTACACCTTC.

This clone was counted only a few times. The chain links TRBV11-3 to TRBJ2-7; possibly TRBD2 for D (6 bases). Trimming took off 1 base at V and 3 bases at J, with 13 bases between the two ends. Per the germline V gene, CDR1 is SGHNT and CDR2 is YENEEA. CDR3 size: 15 residues. CDR3 in amino acids: CASSLGSGDLYEQYF. DNA of the CDR3: TGTGCCAGCAGCTTAGGTTCGGGGGATCTCTACGAGCAGTACTTC.

The V call is TRBV25-1, the J call TRBJ1-2, with D maybe TRBD1 (6 bases). CDR1 is MGHDK and CDR2 is SYGVNS in the germline V gene. The V gene lost 2 bases and the J gene lost 8 bases, with 15 bases spanning the gap. The CDR3 length is 14 residues. CDR3 DNA: TGTGCCAGCAGTGAACCCGGGACATTTCGGGGCTACACCTTC. The encoded protein is CASSEPGTFRGYTF.

This clone was seen a few times. The chain links TRBV18 to TRBJ2-4; D gene unclear. Germline loops: CDR1 KGHSH, CDR2 LQKENI. This CDR3 contains 15 residues. Trimming took 3 bases from V and 5 from J, leaving 14 bases between them. As DNA, the CDR3 is TGTGCCAGCTCACCCCAGCAAGTTAGCCAAAACATTCAGTACTTC. Translation: CASSPQQVSQNIQYF.

This chain connects TRBV6-5 to TRBJ1-2; no clear D. The CDR3 is 15 amino acids. The V end lost 2 bases, the J end lost 5 bases, and 15 bases lay between the germline ends. Germline V gives CDR1 MNHEY, CDR2 SVGAGI. The CDR3 sequence is CASSYSLPLEYGYTF. The CDR3, as DNA: TGTGCCAGCAGTTACAGCCTTCCACTCGAATATGGCTACACCTTC.

This rearrangement joins TRBV30 to TRBJ1-2, with 8 nucleotides matching TRBD1. This CDR3 comprises 15 residues. V lost 4 bases and J lost 2; bases outside the gene matches: 9. CDR1 and CDR2 (germline): GTSNPN, SVGIG (reference sequence). The CDR3 bases are TGTGCCTGGACCGGACAGGGCGGCCCGAACTATGGCTACACCTTC. Translated: CAWTGQGGPNYGYTF.

The rearrangement uses TRBV5-6 and TRBJ1-6; D possibly corresponds to TRBD1 (6 bases). From germline, CDR1 is SGHDT and CDR2 YYEEEE. Trimming took off 4 bases at V and 6 bases at J, with 14 bases between the two ends. This CDR3 has 15 residues. CDR3 in DNA: TGTGCCAGCAGCCCCTGGACAGTGCGTAATTCACCCCTCCACTTT. Protein: CASSPWTVRNSPLHF.

This clone was seen once. J is TRBJ2-2 and V is TRBV7-9; weak D call: TRBD2 (6 bases). CDR3 length: 16 amino acids. Germline CDR1 reads SEHNR; CDR2 reads FQNEAQ (reference sequence). Trimming cost V 4 bases and J 4 bases, with 16 bases left between them. This CDR3 is CASSSRRGRSTGELFF. Here the CDR3 DNA reads TGTGCCAGCAGCTCCAGGCGGGGCCGGAGCACCGGGGAGCTGTTTTTT.

CDR3 sequence (DNA): TGTGCCAGTGCCCGGGAGGGTAATCAGCCCCAGCATTTT. It codes for CASAREGNQPQHF. The V and J genes are TRBV19 and TRBJ1-5; D is undetermined. V was trimmed by 8 bases and J by 4 bases, leaving 12 bases between them. In germline, CDR1 is LNHDA, CDR2 SQIVND (reference sequence). The CDR3 length is 13 residues.